The 11 T cell receptor beta chains listed next were all sequenced from one sample in a study of CD8 T cells in ankylosing spondylitis (dated by TCRdb to the late 2010s). Summary of the overall study and its limitations: A TCR beta motif of about 8 highly homologous amino acid variants appeared characteristic of blood from ankylosing spondylitis patients.

These receptors have no identified antigens. Libraries were prepared through 5' RACE. Sequencing was performed on an Illumina HiSeq 2500. TCRdb itself trimmed the public reads at Q25 with fastp, ran MiXCR and retained productive beta chains. Duplicate CDR3 protein sequences are folded into a single record with the most common DNA and genes. The sample contains around 540,000 distinct CDR3 sequences, about an eighth of them found a single time. Nearly 7% of the sample comes from the top ten. Sequencing was performed on blood, either unsorted or a sorted T cell fraction (not recorded which). The receptors stem from a male donor with ankylosing spondylitis.

The chain uses TRBV11-2 and TRBJ2-1, with TRBD2 matching 9 bases. Trimming at V came to 3 bases and at J to 2 bases, leaving 2 bases not matched to a gene. There are 15 residues in the CDR3. The germline CDR1 and CDR2 sequences are SGHAT and FQNNGV. DNA of the CDR3: TGTGCCAGCAGCTTCAAGCGGGAGGCCTACAATGAGCAGTTCTTC. The encoded protein is CASSFKREAYNEQFF.

The rearrangement joins TRBV7-8 to TRBJ2-7, with D possibly matching TRBD2 (6 bases). V lost 5 bases to trimming and J lost 0 bases, with 17 bases between them. The germline V gene encodes CDR1 SGHVS and CDR2 FQNEAQ. This CDR3 is built from 16 residues. This CDR3 reads CASSPGGGRHSYEQYV. The CDR3 DNA reads TGTGCCAGCAGCCCCGGTGGAGGGCGACACTCCTACGAGCAGTACGTC.

V usage is TRBV2 and J usage is TRBJ2-2; D unclear. The CDR3 spans 15 residues. The germline V gene has CDR1 SNHLY and CDR2 FYNNEI. Trimming left V 6 bases short and J 0 bases short, with 11 bases between. CDR3 sequence reads: CASRKEGSNTGELFF. The CDR3 DNA sequence: TGTGCCAGCAGGAAGGAAGGATCGAACACCGGGGAGCTGTTTTTT.

This clonotype was seen more than once but under ten times. The V gene is TRBV7-2, the J gene TRBJ2-5; the match to TRBD2 covers 15 bases. The CDR3 sequence is 15 residues long. Germline CDR1 and CDR2: SGHTA and FQGNSA. V lost 6 bases to trimming and J lost 7 bases; unmatched junction nucleotides: 6. The CDR3 loop reads CASSLGLAGGGTQYF. Written as DNA, the CDR3 is TGTGCCAGCAGTTTGGGACTAGCGGGGGGAGGGACCCAGTACTTC. The full variable domain, with the rest looked up from reference TRBV7-2 and TRBJ2-5, is GAGVSQSPSNKVTEKGKDVELRCDPISGHTALYWYRQSLGQGLEFLIYFQGNSAPDKSGLPSDRFSAERTGGSVSTLTIQRTQQEDSAVYLCASSLGLAGGGTQYFGPGTRLLVL.

In its sample, this clonotype was seen a few times. The rearrangement links TRBV11-2 to TRBJ2-2; D uncertain. V gave up 7 bases and J gave up 7 bases, with 10 bases separating them. Germline V CDR1 and CDR2: SGHAT, FQNNGV. This CDR3 is 12 amino acids long. The CDR3: CASTPFSGELFF. The CDR3 nucleotides read TGTGCCAGCACCCCGTTCAGCGGGGAGCTGTTTTTT.

V is TRBV7-2 and J is TRBJ2-1, with TRBD2 matching 10 bases. Germline CDR1 and CDR2: SGHTA and FQGNSA. The CDR3 extends over 15 amino acids. The junction had 4 bases not matched to a gene; V was cut back by 2 bases and J by 6 bases. CDR3 DNA sequence: TGTGCCAGCAGCTTAAGGACTAGCGGACCCAATGAGCAGTTCTTC. Its protein is CASSLRTSGPNEQFF.

Ten or more counts support this clonotype. This chain uses TRBV4-2 with TRBJ2-1, with TRBD2 matching over 10 bases. Germline V lookup: CDR1 LGHNA, CDR2 YNFKEQ. V trimming: 0 bases; J trimming: 9 bases; junction bases outside the gene matches: 8. The CDR3 spans 16 residues. The CDR3, as DNA: TGTGCCAGCAGCCAAGATTTTCCTAGCGGGAGCTTTGAGCAGTTCTTC. This translates into CASSQDFPSGSFEQFF.

The CDR3 nucleotides are TGTGCCAGCAGTCACGCCCAGGGTATGACCCAGTACTTC. The encoded protein is CASSHAQGMTQYF. The rearrangement joins TRBV6-5 to TRBJ2-5; TRBD1 might be the D (5 bases). The ends were cut back, 5 bases at V and 7 bases at J, with 14 bases in the middle. Germline CDR1 reads MNHEY; CDR2 reads SVGAGI. CDR3 size: 13 residues.

This clonotype showed up many times. The rearrangement uses TRBV12-3 or TRBV12-4 and TRBJ2-1; a weak D match, TRBD2 (6 bases). V dropped 1 base and J dropped 0 bases, with 10 bases sitting between them. The CDR3 has 16 residues. The CDR3 DNA sequence: TGTGCCAGCAGTTTAGTGGGACTTTCCTCCTACAATGAGCAGTTCTTC. Translation gives CASSLVGLSSYNEQFF.

This clonotype was counted a few times. The chain employs TRBV19 and TRBJ1-2, with D possibly being TRBD1 (5 bases). The germline V and J ends were trimmed by 0 bases and 2 bases, with 10 bases remaining between them. This CDR3 is 15 amino acids long. CDR1 and CDR2 from the germline V gene are LNHDA and SQIVND (reference sequence). The CDR3 DNA reads as TGTGCCAGTAGTATAGATCTAAACAGGAACTATGGCTACACCTTC. It codes for CASSIDLNRNYGYTF.

The V and J genes are TRBV20-1 and TRBJ2-5; 7 bases fit TRBD2. Germline V gives CDR1 DFQATT, CDR2 SNEGSKA (reference sequence). V trimming: 8 bases; J trimming: 6 bases; junction bases outside the gene matches: 6. The CDR3 extends over 11 amino acids. The CDR3 nucleotides are TGCAGTTCGGGGGGTTCGAAGACCCAGTACTTC. This encodes CSSGGSKTQYF.